The clone carrying this T cell receptor beta chain appeared a few times. The antigen remains unidentified. This sample was taken from a study of T-cell memory formation after mild COVID-19. Study results and caveats: Pre-infection memory carried some responding clones, suggesting that cross-reactive memory joined. Clones that contracted from day 15 to 85 were balanced CD4/CD8, while later expanders leaned CD4+.

The CDR3 is 14 residues long. Trimming cost V 1 base and J 4 bases, with 10 bases left between them. MiXCR, applied by TCRdb to the 5' RACE reads, yields one record per CDR3 protein. This sample has roughly 450,000 distinct CDR3 sequences, with around a sixth found just once. The specimen was PBMCs or a T cell subset sorted from them (not recorded which). This receptor was identified in an adult woman who had mild COVID-19 (a few samples of this study predate the infection). Cell type and time point are not known. V gene TRBV12-3 or TRBV12-4 combines with J gene TRBJ1-1; no reliable D call. In nucleotides, the CDR3 is TGTGCCAGCAGTTTAGGTCGGACCTCCACTGAAGCTTTCTTT. It specifies CASSLGRTSTEAFF.